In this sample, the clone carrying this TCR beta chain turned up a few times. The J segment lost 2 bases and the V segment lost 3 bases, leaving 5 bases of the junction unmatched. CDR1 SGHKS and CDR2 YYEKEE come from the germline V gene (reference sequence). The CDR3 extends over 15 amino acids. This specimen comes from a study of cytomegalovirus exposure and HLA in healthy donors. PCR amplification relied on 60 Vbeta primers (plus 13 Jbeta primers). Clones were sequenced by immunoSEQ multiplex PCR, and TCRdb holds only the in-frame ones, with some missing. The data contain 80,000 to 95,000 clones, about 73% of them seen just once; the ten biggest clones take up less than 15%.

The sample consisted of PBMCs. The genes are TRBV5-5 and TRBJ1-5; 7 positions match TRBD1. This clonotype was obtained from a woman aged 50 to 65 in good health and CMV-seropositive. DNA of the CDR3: TGTGCCAGCAGCTCGTTAACAGGGGGCAATCAGCCCCAGCATTTT. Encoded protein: CASSSLTGGNQPQHF.